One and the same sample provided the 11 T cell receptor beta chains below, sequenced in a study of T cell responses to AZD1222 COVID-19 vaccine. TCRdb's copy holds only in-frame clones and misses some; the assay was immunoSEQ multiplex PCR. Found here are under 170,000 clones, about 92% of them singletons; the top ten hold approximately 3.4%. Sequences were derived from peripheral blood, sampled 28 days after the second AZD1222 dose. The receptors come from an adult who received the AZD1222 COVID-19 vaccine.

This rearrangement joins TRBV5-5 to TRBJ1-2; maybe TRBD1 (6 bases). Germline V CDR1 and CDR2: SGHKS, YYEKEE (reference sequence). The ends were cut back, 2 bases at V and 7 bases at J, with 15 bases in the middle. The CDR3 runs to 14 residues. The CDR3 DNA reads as TGTGCCAGCAGCTTCGATCCAGGGGCGACTGGCTACACCTTC. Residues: CASSFDPGATGYTF.

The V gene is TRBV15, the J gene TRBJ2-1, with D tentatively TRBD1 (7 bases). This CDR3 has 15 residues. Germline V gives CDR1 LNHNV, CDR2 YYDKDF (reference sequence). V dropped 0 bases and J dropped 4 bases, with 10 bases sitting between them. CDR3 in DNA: TGTGCCACCAGCAGAGACAGGGGGGTATACAATGAGCAGTTCTTC. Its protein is CATSRDRGVYNEQFF. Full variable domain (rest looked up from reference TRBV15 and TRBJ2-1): DAMVIQNPRYQVTQFGKPVTLSCSQTLNHNVMYWYQQKSSQAPKLLFHYYDKDFNNEADTPDNFQSRRPNTSFCFLDIRSPGLGDTAMYLCATSRDRGVYNEQFFGPGTRLTVL.

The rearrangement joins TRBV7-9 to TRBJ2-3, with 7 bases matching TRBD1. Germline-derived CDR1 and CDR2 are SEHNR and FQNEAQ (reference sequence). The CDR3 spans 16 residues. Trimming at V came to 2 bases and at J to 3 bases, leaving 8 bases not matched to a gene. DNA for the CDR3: TGTGCCAGCAGCTTAAGGACAGGCAGGAGTACAGATACGCAGTATTTT. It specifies CASSLRTGRSTDTQYF.

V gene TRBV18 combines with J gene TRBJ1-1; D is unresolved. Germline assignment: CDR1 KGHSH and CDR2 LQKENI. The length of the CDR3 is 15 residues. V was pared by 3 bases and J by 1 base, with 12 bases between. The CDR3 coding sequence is TGTGCCAGCTCACCTACCTACATAGGGAACACTGAAGCTTTCTTT. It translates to CASSPTYIGNTEAFF.

CDR3 amino acids: CASSVSGSPLHF. The CDR3 nucleotides read TGTGCCAGCAGCGTTAGCGGGTCACCCCTCCACTTT. The rearrangement uses TRBV9 and TRBJ1-6, with D unclear. CDR1 and CDR2 from the germline V gene are SGDLS and YYNGEE. V was clipped by 2 bases and J by 10 bases, with 7 bases between them. There are 12 residues in the CDR3.

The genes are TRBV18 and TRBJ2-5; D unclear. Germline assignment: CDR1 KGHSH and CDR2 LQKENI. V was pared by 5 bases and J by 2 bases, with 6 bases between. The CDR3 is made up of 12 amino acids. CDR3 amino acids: CASSSQQETQYF. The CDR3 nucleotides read TGTGCCAGCTCATCCCAGCAAGAGACCCAGTACTTC.

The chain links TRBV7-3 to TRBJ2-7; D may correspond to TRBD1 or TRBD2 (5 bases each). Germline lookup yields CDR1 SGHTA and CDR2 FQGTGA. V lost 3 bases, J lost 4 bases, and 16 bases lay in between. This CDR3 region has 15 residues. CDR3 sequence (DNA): TGTGCCAGCAGCTTGTCAGCCGGGGCCTTTTACGAGCAGTACTTC. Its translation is CASSLSAGAFYEQYF.

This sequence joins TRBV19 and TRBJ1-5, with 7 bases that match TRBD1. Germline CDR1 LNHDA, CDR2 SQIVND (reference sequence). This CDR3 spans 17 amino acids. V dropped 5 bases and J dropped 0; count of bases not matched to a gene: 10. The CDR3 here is CASSRGTATSSNQPQHF. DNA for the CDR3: TGTGCCAGTAGTCGCGGGACAGCTACAAGTAGCAATCAGCCCCAGCATTTT.

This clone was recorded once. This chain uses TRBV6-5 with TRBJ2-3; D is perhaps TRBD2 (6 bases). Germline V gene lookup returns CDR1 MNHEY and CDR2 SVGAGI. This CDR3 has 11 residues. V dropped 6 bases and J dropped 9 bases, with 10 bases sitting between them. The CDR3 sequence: CASRVAGTQYF. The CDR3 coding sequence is TGTGCCAGCAGGGTGGCGGGAACGCAGTATTTT.

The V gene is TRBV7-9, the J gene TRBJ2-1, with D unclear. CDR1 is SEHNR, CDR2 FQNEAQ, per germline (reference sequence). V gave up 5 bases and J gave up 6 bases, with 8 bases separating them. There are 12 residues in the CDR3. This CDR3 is CASSPIGNEQFF. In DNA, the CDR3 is TGTGCCAGCAGCCCCATCGGCAATGAGCAGTTCTTC.

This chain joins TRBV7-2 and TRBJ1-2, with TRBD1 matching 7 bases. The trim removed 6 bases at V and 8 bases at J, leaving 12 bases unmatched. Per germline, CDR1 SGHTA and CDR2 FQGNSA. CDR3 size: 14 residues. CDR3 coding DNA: TGTGCCAGCAGACGAGGGGGCACAGGGTCAGGCTACACCTTC. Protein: CASRRGGTGSGYTF.